This TCR beta chain was sequenced during a study of T cells in Graves' hyperthyroidism and ophthalmopathy. V was trimmed by 4 bases and J by 5 bases, leaving 9 bases between them. Germline assignment: CDR1 KGHSH and CDR2 LQKENI. The length of the CDR3 is 12 residues. There were TCR beta CDR3 regions amplified from RNA transcripts. Primed by the HTBI set, a first-round RT-PCR was run on the TCR CDR3. TCRdb re-called the multiplex PCR reads through MiXCR, storing one row per CDR3 protein. There are 300,000 to 450,000 distinct CDR3 sequences in the sample; roughly 18% occur only once, and 35% to 45% lies in the top ten. This clonotype was recorded many times.

Sequencing used blood. This chain links TRBV18 with TRBJ2-7; tentative D call: TRBD1 (6 bases). This TCR was sampled from a man aged 18 to 29 with Graves' ophthalmopathy. The CDR3 protein is CASSHYRDEQYF. DNA of the CDR3: TGTGCCAGCTCACACTACAGGGACGAGCAGTACTTC. The full variable domain, with the rest looked up from reference TRBV18 and TRBJ2-7, is NAGVMQNPRHLVRRRGQEARLRCSPMKGHSHVYWYRQLPEEGLKFMVYLQKENIIDESGMPKERFSAEFPKEGPSILRIQQVVRGDSAAYFCASSHYRDEQYFGPGTRLTVT.